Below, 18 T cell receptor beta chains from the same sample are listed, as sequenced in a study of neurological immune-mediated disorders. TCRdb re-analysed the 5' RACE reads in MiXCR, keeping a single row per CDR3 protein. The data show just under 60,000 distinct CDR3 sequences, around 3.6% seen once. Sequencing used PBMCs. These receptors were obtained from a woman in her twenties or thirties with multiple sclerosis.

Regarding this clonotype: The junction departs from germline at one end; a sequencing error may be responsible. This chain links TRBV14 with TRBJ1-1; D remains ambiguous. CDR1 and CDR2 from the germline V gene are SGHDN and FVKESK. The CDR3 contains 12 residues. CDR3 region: CASSKDWGEAFF. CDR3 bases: TGTGCCAGCAGCAAAGATTGGGGAGAAGCTTTCTTT.

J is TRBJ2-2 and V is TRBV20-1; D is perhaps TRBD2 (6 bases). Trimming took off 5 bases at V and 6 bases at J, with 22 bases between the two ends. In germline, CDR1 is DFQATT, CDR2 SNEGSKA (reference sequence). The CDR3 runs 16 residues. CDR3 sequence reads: CSAPKNSGSKAGELFF. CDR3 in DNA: TGCAGTGCTCCCAAAAACTCCGGGAGTAAGGCCGGGGAGCTGTTTTTT.

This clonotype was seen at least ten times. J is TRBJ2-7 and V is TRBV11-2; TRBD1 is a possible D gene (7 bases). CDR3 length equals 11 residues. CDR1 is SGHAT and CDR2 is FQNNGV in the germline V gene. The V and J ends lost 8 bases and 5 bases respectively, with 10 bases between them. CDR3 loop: CASQGGHEQYF. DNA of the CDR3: TGTGCCAGCCAGGGGGGCCACGAGCAGTACTTC. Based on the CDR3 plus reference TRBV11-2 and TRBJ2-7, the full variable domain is EAGVAQSPRYKIIEKRQSVAFWCNPISGHATLYWYQQILGQGPKLLIQFQNNGVVDDSQLPKDRFSAERLKGVDSTLKIQPAKLEDSAVYLCASQGGHEQYFGPGTRLTVT.

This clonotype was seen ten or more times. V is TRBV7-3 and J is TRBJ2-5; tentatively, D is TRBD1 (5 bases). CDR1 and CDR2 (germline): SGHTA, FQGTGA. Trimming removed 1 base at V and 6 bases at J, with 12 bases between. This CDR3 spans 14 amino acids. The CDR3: CASSLMGREKTQYF. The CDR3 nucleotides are TGTGCCAGCAGCTTAATGGGCAGGGAAAAGACCCAGTACTTC.

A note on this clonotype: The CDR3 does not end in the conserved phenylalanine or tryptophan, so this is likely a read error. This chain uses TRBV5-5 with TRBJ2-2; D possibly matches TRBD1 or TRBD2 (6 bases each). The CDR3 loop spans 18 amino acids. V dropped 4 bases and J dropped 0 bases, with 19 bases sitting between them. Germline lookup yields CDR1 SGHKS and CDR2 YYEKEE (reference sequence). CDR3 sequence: CASSLMWTAGANTGELFN. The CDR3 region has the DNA TGTGCCAGCAGCCTCATGTGGACAGCGGGCGCGAACACCGGGGAGCTGTTTAAT.

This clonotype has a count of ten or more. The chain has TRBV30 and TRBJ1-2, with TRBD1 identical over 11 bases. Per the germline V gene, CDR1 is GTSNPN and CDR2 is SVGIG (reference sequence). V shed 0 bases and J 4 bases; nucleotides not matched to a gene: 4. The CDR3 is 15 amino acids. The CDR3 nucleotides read TGTGCCTGGAGTGTGGGACAGGGGGGCGGCTATGGCTACACCTTC. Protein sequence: CAWSVGQGGGYGYTF.

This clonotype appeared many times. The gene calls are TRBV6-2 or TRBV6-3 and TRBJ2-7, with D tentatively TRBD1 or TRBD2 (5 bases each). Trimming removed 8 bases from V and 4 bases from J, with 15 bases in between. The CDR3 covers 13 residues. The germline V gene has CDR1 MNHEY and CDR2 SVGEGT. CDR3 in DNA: TGTGCCAGCTCCCGGGACGAAAGTTACGAGCAGTACTTC. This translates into CASSRDESYEQYF.

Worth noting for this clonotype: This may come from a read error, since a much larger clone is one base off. The CDR3: CASSLYSKDTQYF. Written as DNA, the CDR3 is TGCGCCAGCAGTCTCTATAGCAAAGATACGCAGTATTTT. The chain is built from TRBV5-1 and TRBJ2-3; no firm D call. This CDR3 is built from 13 residues. Germline-derived CDR1 and CDR2 are SGHRS and YFSETQ. The full variable domain, rest sourced from reference TRBV5-1 and TRBJ2-3, is KAGVTQTPRYLIKTRGQQVTLSCSPISGHRSVSWYQQTPGQGLQFLFEYFSETQRNKGNFPGRFSGRQFSNSRSEMNVSTLELGDSALYLCASSLYSKDTQYFGPGTRLTVL.

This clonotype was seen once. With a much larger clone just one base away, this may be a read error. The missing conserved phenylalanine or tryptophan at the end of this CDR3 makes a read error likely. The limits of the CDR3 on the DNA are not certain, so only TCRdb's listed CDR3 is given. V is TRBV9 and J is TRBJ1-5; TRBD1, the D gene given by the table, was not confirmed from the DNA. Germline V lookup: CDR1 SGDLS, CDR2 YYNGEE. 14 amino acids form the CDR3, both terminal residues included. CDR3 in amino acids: CASSVGTGTQPQNI.

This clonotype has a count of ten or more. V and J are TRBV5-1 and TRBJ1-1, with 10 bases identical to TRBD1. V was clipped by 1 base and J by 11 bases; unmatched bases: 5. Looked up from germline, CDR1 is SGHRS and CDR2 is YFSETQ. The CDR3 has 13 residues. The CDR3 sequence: CASSLYGTGDAFF. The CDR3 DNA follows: TGCGCCAGCAGCTTGTATGGGACAGGGGACGCTTTCTTT.

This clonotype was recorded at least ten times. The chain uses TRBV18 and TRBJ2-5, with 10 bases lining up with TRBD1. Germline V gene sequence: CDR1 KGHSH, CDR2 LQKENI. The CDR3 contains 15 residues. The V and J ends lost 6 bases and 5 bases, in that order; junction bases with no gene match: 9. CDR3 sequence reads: CASSTGTGVLETQYF. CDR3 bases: TGTGCCAGCTCGACCGGGACAGGGGTTCTGGAGACCCAGTACTTC.

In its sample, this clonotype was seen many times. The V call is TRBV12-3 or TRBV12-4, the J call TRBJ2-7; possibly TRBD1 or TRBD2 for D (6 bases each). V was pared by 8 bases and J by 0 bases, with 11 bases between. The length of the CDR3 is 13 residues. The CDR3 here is CASRGTYSYEQYF. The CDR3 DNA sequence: TGTGCCAGCCGCGGGACATACTCCTACGAGCAGTACTTC.

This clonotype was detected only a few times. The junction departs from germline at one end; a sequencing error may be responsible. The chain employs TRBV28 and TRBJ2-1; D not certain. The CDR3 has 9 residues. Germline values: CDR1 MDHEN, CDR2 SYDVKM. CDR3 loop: CASSFPPIF. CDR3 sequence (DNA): TGTGCCAGCAGTTTTCCGCCCATCTTC.

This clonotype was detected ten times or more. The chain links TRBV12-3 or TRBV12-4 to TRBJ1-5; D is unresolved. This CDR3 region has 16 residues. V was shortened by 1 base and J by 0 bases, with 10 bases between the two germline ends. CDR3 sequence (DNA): TGTGCCAGCAGTTTAGGACGTCGGCTTAGCAATCAGCCCCAGCATTTT. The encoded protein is CASSLGRRLSNQPQHF.

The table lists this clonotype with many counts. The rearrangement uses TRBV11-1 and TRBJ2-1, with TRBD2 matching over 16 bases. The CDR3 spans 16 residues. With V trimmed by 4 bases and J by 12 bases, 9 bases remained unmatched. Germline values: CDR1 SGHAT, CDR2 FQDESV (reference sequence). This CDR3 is CASSSSGTSGGAGQFF. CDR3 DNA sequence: TGTGCCAGCAGCTCTTCCGGGACTAGCGGGGGGGCCGGGCAGTTCTTC.

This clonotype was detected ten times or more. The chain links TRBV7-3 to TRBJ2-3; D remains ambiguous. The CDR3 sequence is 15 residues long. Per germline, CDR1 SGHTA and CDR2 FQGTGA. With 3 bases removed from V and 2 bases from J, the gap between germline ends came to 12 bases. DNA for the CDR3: TGTGCCAGCAGCTTGGGTTGGGTGACCACAGATACGCAGTATTTT. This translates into CASSLGWVTTDTQYF.

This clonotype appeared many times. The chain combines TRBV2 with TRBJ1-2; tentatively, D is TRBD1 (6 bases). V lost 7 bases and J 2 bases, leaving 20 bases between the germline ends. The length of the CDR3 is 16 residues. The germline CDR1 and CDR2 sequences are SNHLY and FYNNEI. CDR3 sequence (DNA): TGTGCCAGCATGAGGGGGGCAACCTCGGTAAACTATGGCTACACCTTC. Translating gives CASMRGATSVNYGYTF.

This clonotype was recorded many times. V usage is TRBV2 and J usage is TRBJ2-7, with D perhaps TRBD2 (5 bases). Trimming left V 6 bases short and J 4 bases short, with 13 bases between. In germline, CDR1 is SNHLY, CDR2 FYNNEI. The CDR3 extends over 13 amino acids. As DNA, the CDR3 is TGTGCCAGCAGCCTAGGAGGACGATACGAGCAGTACTTC. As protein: CASSLGGRYEQYF.